The clone carrying this T cell receptor (beta chain) was counted a few times. The target antigen is unknown. The data belong to a study of T-cell reconstitution after alpha-beta-depleted transplantation in children. Study-wide results and caveats: Some patients' high day-60 TCRbeta diversity was attributed to recipient cells surviving conditioning. The study reportedly traced alpha-beta T cells about two months after transplant to several hundred expanded graft clones. The authors attributed T-cell counts and diversity one year after transplant mostly to newly produced T cells.

The CDR3 length is 13 residues. The V gene lost 5 bases and the J gene lost 7 bases, with 12 bases spanning the gap. Germline CDR1 and CDR2: SNHLY and FYNNEI. Unique molecular identifiers were used to barcode this TCRbeta library. TCRdb re-called the PCR reads with MiXCR, one entry per CDR3 protein. The sample records some 300,000 distinct CDR3 sequences, less than 9.5% being singletons. The chain joins TRBV2 to TRBJ1-5, with D possibly being TRBD1 (5 bases). The source was peripheral blood, collected 360 days after TCRalphabeta/CD19-depleted stem cell transplant. This clonotype was sampled from a female patient aged 2-10 years who had a stem cell transplant for Fanconi anemia, so the T cells may come from the graft donor. CDR3 DNA sequence: TGTGCCAGCAGTACGCAGTGGGGCCAGCCCCAGCATTTT. Residues: CASSTQWGQPQHF.